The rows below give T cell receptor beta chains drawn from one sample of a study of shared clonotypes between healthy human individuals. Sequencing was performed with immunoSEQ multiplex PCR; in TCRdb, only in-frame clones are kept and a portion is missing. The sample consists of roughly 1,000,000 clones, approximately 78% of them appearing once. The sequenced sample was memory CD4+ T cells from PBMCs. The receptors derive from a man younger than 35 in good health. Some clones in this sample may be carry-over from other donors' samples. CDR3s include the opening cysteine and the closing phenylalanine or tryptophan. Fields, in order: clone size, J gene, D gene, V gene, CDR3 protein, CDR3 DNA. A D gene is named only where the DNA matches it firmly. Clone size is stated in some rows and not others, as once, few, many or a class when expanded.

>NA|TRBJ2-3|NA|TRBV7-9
CASPVEGFADTQYF
TGTGCCTCCCCTGTGGAGGGGTTTGCAGATACGCAGTATTTT
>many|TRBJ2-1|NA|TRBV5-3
CARSCGVDEQFF
TGTGCCAGAAGCTGCGGGGTAGATGAGCAGTTCTTC
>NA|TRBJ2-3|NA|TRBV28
CASSFRTGRQADTQYF
TGTGCCAGCAGTTTCCGAACAGGGAGGCAGGCAGATACGCAGTATTTT
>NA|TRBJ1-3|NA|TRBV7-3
CASSLESGNTIYF
TGTGCCAGCAGTTTGGAATCTGGAAACACCATATATTTT
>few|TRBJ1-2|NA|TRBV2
CASSGGLTGFYGYTF
TGTGCCAGCAGTGGGGGACTTACAGGATTCTATGGCTACACCTTC
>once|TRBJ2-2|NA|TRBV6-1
CASSERRGRGELFF
TGTGCCAGCAGTGAACGAAGAGGTCGCGGGGAGCTGTTTTTT
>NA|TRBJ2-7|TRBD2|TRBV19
CASRTTGLAGGAYEQYF
TGTGCCAGTAGGACAACGGGACTAGCGGGAGGGGCCTACGAGCAGTACTTC
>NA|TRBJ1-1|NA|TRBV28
CATGGLDTEAFF
TGTGCCACCGGGGGGTTAGACACTGAAGCTTTCTTT
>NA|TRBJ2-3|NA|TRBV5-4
CASSDWQGFPSTDTQYF
TGTGCCAGCAGCGATTGGCAGGGCTTTCCTAGCACAGATACGCAGTATTTT
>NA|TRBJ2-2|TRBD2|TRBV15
CATSREVAGNTGELFF
TGTGCCACCAGCAGAGAGGTAGCGGGGAACACCGGGGAGCTGTTTTTT
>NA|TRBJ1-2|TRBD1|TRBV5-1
CASSSDRADGYTF
TGCGCCAGCAGCTCGGACAGGGCGGATGGCTACACCTTC
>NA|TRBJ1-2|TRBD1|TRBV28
CASGDSSNYGYTF
TGTGCCTCAGGGGACAGCTCTAACTATGGCTACACCTTC
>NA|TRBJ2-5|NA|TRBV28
CASSLRSRGRSGETQYF
TGTGCCAGCAGCCTTAGATCCAGGGGTCGGTCGGGAGAGACCCAGTACTTC
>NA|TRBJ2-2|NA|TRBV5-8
CASSRGARRNTGELFF
TGTGCCAGCAGCCGGGGGGCTAGGAGAAACACCGGGGAGCTGTTTTTT
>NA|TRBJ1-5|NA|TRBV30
CACQEGSNQPQHF
TGTGCCTGTCAGGAGGGGAGCAATCAGCCCCAGCATTTT
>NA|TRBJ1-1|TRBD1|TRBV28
CASSFVQGGKAFF
TGTGCCAGCAGTTTCGTACAGGGGGGGAAAGCTTTCTTT
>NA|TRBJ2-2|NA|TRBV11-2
CASSLGQGGNTGELFF
TGTGCCAGCAGCTTAGGGCAGGGGGGAAACACCGGGGAGCTGTTTTTT
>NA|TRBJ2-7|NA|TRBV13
CASSSQGPFIPGLGTYEQYF
TGTGCCAGCAGCTCACAGGGGCCATTCATACCGGGACTAGGGACCTACGAGCAGTACTTC
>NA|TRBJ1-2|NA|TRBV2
CASSEVSGYTF
TGTGCCAGCAGTGAAGTGAGTGGCTACACCTTC
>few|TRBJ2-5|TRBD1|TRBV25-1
CASSEGRAGGMETQYF
TGTGCCAGCAGTGAAGGTCGGGCAGGGGGTATGGAGACCCAGTACTTC
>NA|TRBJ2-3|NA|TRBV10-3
CAISEGGSTDTQYF
TGTGCCATCAGTGAGGGGGGTAGCACAGATACGCAGTATTTT
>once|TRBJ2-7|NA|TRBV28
CASSPRDFRSSYEQYF
TGTGCCAGCAGCCCCCGGGACTTCCGAAGCTCCTACGAGCAGTACTTC
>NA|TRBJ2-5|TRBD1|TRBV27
CASSSGPGQGAGETQYF
TGTGCCAGCAGTTCAGGCCCCGGACAGGGGGCAGGGGAGACCCAGTACTTC
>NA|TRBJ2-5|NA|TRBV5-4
CASSPGAGEETQYF
TGTGCCAGCAGCCCTGGGGCAGGGGAAGAGACCCAGTACTTC
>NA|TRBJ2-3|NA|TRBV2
CASSDSSSTDTQYF
TGTGCCAGCAGTGATTCATCTAGCACAGATACGCAGTATTTT
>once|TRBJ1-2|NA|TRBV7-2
CASSLERRGYTF
TGTGCCAGCAGCTTAGAGCGACGAGGCTACACCTTC
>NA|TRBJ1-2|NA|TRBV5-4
CASSLHGNYGYTF
TGTGCCAGCAGCTTGCACGGAAACTATGGCTACACCTTC